This T cell receptor beta chain is drawn from a study of low-dose radiotherapy and immunotherapy resistance in tumors. Background on the study: Aspirin was administered orally at 300 mg daily for four cycles, commencing on cycle 1 day 1.

Regarding time point: before trial treatment. Donors received nivolumab, ipilimumab, aspirin, low-dose cyclophosphamide and low-dose radiotherapy. With TRAV- and TRBV-specific primers, first-strand cDNA was made, covering the alpha and beta chains. It was with a constant-region primer and a V-primer adapter that TCRs were amplified over around 20 PCR cycles. MiXCR, run by TCRdb on the reads, gives a single entry per CDR3 protein. In the table there are tens of thousands of distinct CDR3 sequences, around a third of which are singletons. V was pared by 6 bases and J by 4 bases, with 18 bases between. Looked up from germline, CDR1 is MNHNS and CDR2 is SASEGT. This CDR3 comprises 15 residues.

The origin of this receptor is a female donor with ovarian cancer. This sequence joins TRBV6-1 and TRBJ1-1, with D possibly matching TRBD1 (6 bases). Here the sequenced sample was PBMCs, taken before treatment. The CDR3 is CASRGGAGESTEAFF. The CDR3 DNA is TGTGCCAGCAGAGGGGGAGCAGGGGAAAGCACTGAAGCTTTCTTT.